Detailed here is one T cell receptor (beta chain). The data stem from a study of blood T cell repertoires in COVID-19. About the research overall: Material from acute and convalescent COVID-19 was sourced from the United States, Italy and Spain.

Germline values: CDR1 DFQATT, CDR2 SNEGSKA (reference sequence). CDR3 length equals 13 residues. The J segment lost 8 bases and the V segment lost 3 bases, leaving 8 bases of the junction unmatched. Authors' methods: Amplification with reference gene primers provided the estimates of nucleated cell counts. Assay: immunoSEQ multiplex PCR; the TCRdb copy retains only in-frame clones and omits some. From that table come the V and J calls and clone size; the DNA was used to work out D and trimming. The sample gives 150,000 or so clones, 70% to 90% of which show up once; 4% is in the top ten. The specimen sequenced was peripheral blood. V usage is TRBV20-1 and J usage is TRBJ1-2; 8 nucleotides align to TRBD1. The receptor was derived from a woman in her 70s with acute or convalescent COVID-19. CDR3 sequence reads: CSASKDRVLGYTF. DNA for the CDR3: TGCAGTGCTAGTAAGGACAGGGTATTGGGCTACACCTTC.